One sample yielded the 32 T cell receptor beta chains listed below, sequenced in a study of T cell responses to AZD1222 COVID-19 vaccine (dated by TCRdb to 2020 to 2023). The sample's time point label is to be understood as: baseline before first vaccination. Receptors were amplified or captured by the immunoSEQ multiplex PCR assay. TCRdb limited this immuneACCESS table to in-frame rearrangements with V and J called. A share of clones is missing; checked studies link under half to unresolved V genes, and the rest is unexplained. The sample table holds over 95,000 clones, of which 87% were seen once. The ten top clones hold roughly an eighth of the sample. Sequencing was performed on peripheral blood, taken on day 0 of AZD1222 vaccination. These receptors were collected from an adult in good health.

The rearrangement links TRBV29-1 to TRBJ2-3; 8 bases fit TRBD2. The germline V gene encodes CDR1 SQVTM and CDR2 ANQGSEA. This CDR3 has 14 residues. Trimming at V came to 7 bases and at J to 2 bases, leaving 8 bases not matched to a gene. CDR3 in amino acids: CSGSTSAYTDTQYF. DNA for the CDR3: TGCAGCGGATCGACTAGCGCTTACACAGATACGCAGTATTTT.

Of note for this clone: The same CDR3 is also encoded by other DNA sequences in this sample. CDR3 region: CASSQDAGQGRGETQYF. CDR3 DNA sequence: TGCGCCAGCAGCCAAGATGCGGGGCAGGGGAGAGGCGAGACCCAGTACTTC. The chain combines TRBV4-3 with TRBJ2-5; tentatively, D is TRBD1 or TRBD2 (6 bases each). Germline assignment: CDR1 LGHNA and CDR2 YSLEER. The CDR3 runs to 17 residues. Trimming left V 0 bases short and J 5 bases short, with 19 bases between.

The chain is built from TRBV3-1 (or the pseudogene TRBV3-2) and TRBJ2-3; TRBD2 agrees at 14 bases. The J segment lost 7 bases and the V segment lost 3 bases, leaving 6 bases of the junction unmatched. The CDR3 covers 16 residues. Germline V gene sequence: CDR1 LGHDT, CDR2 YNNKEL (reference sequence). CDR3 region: CASSQGLAGDENTQYF. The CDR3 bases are TGTGCCAGCAGCCAGGGACTAGCGGGAGATGAGAATACGCAGTATTTT.

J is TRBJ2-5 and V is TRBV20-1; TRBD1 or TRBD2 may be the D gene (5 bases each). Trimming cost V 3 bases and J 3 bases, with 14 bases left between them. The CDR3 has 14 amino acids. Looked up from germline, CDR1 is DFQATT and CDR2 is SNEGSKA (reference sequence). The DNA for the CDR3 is TGCAGTGCTAGTTTGGGGACCAAGGAAGAGACCCAGTACTTC. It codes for CSASLGTKEETQYF.

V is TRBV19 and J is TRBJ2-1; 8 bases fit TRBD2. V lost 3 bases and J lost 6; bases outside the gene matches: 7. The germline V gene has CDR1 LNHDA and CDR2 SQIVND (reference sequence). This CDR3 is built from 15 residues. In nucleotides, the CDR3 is TGTGCCAGTAGTATTCAAGCGGGAGTGGGCAATGAGCAGTTCTTC. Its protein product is CASSIQAGVGNEQFF.

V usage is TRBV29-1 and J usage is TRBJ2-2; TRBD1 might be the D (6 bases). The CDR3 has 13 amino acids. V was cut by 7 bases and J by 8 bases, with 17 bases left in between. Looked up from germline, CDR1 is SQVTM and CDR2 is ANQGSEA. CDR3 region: CSGTTTGGGELFF. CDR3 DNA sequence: TGCAGCGGGACCACGACAGGAGGAGGGGAGCTGTTTTTT.

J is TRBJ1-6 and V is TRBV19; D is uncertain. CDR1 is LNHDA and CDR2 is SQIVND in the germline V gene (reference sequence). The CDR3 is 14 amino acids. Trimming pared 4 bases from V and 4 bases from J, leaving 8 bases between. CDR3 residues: CASSTGPYNSPLHF. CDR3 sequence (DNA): TGTGCCAGTAGTACCGGGCCGTATAATTCACCCCTCCACTTT.

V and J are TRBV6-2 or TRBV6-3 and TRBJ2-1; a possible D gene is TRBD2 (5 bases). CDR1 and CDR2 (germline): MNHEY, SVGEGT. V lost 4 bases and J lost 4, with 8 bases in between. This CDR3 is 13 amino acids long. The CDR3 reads CASSSDSYNEQFF. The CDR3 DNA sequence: TGTGCCAGCAGTTCGGACTCTTACAATGAGCAGTTCTTC.

The CDR3 region is CASSPSGYTGELFF. CDR3 in DNA: TGTGCCAGCAGCCCTAGCGGATACACCGGGGAGCTGTTTTTT. The V call is TRBV9, the J call TRBJ2-2, with 7 bases that match TRBD2. The CDR3 is made up of 14 amino acids. Germline V lookup: CDR1 SGDLS, CDR2 YYNGEE. V gave up 4 bases and J gave up 3 bases; unmatched junction bases: 3.

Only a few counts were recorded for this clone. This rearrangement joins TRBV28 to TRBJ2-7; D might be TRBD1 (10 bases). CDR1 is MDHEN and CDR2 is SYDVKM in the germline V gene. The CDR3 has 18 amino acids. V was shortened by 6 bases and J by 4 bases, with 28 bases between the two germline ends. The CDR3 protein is CASSPGQGWSSGTYEQYF. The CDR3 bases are TGTGCCAGCAGCCCGGGACAGGGGTGGTCTAGCGGGACTTACGAGCAGTACTTC.

CDR3 DNA sequence: TGTGCCAGTAGTATATCGGGCGGATATGGCTACACCTTC. This translates into CASSISGGYGYTF. The V gene is TRBV19, the J gene TRBJ1-2; D ambiguous. V was shortened by 2 bases and J by 5 bases, with 9 bases between the two germline ends. Germline lookup yields CDR1 LNHDA and CDR2 SQIVND (reference sequence). CDR3 length: 13 amino acids.

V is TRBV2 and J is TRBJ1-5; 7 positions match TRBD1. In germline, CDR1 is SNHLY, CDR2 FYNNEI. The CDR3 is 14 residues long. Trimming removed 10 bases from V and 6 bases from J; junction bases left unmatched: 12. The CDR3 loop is CATRGGANGQPQHF. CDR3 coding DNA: TGTGCCACCAGGGGGGGGGCGAACGGTCAGCCCCAGCATTTT.

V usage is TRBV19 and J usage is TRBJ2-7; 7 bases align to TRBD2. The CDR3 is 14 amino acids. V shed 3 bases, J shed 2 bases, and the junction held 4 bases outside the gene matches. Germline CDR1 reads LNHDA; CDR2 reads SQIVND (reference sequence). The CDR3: CASSIQAGPYEQYF. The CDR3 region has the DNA TGTGCCAGTAGTATCCAAGCGGGGCCCTACGAGCAGTACTTC. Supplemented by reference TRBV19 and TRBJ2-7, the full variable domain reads DGGITQSPKYLFRKEGQNVTLSCEQNLNHDAMYWYRQDPGQGLRLIYYSQIVNDFQKGDIAEGYSVSREKKESFPLTVTSAQKNPTAFYLCASSIQAGPYEQYFGPGTRLTVT.

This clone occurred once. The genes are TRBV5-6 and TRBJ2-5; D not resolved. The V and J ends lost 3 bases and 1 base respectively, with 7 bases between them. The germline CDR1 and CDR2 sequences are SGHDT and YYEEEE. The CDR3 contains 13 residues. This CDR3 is CASSSSPQETQYF. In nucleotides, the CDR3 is TGTGCCAGCAGCTCCTCCCCCCAAGAGACCCAGTACTTC.

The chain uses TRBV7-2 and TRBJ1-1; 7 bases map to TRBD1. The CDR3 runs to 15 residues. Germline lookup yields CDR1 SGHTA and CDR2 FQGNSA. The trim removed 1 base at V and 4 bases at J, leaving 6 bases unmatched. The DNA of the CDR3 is TGTGCCAGCAGCTTAGAGGGGGCGCTGGGCACTGAAGCTTTCTTT. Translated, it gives CASSLEGALGTEAFF. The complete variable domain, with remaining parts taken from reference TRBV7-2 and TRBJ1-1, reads GAGVSQSPSNKVTEKGKDVELRCDPISGHTALYWYRQSLGQGLEFLIYFQGNSAPDKSGLPSDRFSAERTGGSVSTLTIQRTQQEDSAVYLCASSLEGALGTEAFFGQGTRLTVV.

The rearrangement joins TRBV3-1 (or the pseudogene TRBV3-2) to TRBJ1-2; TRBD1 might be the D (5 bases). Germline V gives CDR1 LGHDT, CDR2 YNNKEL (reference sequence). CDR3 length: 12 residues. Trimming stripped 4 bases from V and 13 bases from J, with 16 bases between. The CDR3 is CASSPQLGACTF. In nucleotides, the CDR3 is TGTGCCAGCAGCCCCCAGCTCGGGGCCTGCACCTTC.

The CDR3 coding sequence is TGTGCCAGCAGCTTAGCCGGGGGGCGGAACACTGAAGCTTTCTTT. Amino acid sequence: CASSLAGGRNTEAFF. This chain connects TRBV7-8 to TRBJ1-1, with D perhaps matching TRBD1 (6 bases). The CDR3 covers 15 residues. The ends were cut back, 0 bases at V and 1 base at J, with 9 bases in the middle. The V gene's germline CDR1 is SGHVS and CDR2 FQNEAQ. Complete variable domain (other parts from reference TRBV7-8 and TRBJ1-1): GAGVSQSPRYKVAKRGQDVALRCDPISGHVSLFWYQQALGQGPEFLTYFQNEAQLDKSGLPSDRFFAERPEGSVSTLKIQRTQQEDSAVYLCASSLAGGRNTEAFFGQGTRLTVV.

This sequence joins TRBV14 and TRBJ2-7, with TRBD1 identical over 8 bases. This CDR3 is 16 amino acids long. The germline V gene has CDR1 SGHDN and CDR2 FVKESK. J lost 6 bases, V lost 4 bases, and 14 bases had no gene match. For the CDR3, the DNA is TGTGCCAGCAGCCTAACCACGGACAGGGATTTTAGCGAGCAGTACTTC. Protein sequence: CASSLTTDRDFSEQYF.

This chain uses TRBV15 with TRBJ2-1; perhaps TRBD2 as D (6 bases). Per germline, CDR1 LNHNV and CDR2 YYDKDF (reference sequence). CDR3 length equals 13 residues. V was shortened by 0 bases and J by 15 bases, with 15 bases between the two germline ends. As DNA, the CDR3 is TGTGCCACCAGCAGAGATCGGAGGGAGAGGGTGTTCTTC. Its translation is CATSRDRRERVFF.

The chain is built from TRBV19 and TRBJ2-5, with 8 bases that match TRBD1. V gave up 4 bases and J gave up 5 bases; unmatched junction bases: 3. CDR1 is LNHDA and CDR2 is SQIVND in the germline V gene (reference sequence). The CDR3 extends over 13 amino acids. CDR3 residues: CASSNRGVETQYF. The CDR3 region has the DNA TGTGCCAGTAGTAACAGGGGGGTGGAGACCCAGTACTTC.

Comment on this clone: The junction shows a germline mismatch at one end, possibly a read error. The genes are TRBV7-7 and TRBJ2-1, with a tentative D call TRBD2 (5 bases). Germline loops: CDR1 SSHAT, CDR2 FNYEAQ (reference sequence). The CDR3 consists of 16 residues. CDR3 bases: TGTGCTAGCAGCGCTGAAGGCGTTGGACTTTTCAATGAGCAGTTCTTC. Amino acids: CASSAEGVGLFNEQFF.

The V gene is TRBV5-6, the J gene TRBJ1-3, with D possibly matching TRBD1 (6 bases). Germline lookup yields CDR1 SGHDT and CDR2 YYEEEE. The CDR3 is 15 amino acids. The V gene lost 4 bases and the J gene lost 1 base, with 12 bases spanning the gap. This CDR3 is CASSVRTVSGNTIYF. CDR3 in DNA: TGTGCCAGCAGCGTGCGGACAGTTTCTGGAAACACCATATATTTT.

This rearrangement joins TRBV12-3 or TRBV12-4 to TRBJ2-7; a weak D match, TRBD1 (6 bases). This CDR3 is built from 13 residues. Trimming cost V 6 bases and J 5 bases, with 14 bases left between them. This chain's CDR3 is CASSDLGANEQYF. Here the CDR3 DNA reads TGTGCCAGCAGCGACTTGGGGGCGAACGAGCAGTACTTC.

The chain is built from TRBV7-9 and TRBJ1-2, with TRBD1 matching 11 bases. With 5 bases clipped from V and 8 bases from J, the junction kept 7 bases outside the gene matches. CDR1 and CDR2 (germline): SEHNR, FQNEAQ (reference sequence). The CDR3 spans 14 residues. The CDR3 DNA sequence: TGTGCCAGCAGCCTAGGACAGGGGGCCAAAGGCTACACCTTC. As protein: CASSLGQGAKGYTF.

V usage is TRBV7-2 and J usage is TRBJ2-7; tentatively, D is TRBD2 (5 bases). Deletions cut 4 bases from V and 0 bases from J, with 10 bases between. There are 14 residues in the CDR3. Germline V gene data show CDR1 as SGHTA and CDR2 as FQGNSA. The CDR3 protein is CASSSSRSSYEQYF. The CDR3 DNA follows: TGTGCCAGCAGCTCTAGCAGGAGCTCCTACGAGCAGTACTTC.

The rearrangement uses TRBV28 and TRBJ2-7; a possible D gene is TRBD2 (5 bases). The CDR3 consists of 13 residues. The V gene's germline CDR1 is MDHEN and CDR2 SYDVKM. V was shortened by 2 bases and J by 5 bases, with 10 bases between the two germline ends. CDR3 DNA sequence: TGTGCCAGCAGTTTAGCCCTAGCCCACGAGCAGTACTTC. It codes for CASSLALAHEQYF.

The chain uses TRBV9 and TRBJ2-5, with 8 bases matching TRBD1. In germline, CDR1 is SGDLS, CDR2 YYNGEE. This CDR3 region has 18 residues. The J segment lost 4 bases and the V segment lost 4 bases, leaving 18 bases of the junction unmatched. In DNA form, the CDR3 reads TGTGCCAGCAGCATCGGACAGGGAGGTGGGATCGGGGGAGAGACCCAGTACTTC. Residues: CASSIGQGGGIGGETQYF.

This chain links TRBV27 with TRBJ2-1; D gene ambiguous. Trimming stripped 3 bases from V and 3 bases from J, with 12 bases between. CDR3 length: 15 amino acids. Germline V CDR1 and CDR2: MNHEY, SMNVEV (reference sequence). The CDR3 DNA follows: TGTGCCAGCAGTTTTTCCCCGGGTGGCTACAATGAGCAGTTCTTC. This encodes CASSFSPGGYNEQFF.

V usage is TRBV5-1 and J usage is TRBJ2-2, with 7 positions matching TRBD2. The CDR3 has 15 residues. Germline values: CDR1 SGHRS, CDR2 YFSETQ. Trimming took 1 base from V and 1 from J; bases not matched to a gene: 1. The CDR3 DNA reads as TGCGCCAGCAGCTTGCTAGCGGTGAACACCGGGGAGCTGTTTTTT. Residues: CASSLLAVNTGELFF.

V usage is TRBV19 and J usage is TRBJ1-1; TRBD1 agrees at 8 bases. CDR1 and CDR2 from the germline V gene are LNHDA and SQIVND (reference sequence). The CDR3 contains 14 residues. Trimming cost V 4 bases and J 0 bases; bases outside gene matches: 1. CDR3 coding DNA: TGTGCCAGTAGTACGACAGGGGTGAACACTGAAGCTTTCTTT. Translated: CASSTTGVNTEAFF. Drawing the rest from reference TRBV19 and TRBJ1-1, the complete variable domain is DGGITQSPKYLFRKEGQNVTLSCEQNLNHDAMYWYRQDPGQGLRLIYYSQIVNDFQKGDIAEGYSVSREKKESFPLTVTSAQKNPTAFYLCASSTTGVNTEAFFGQGTRLTVV.

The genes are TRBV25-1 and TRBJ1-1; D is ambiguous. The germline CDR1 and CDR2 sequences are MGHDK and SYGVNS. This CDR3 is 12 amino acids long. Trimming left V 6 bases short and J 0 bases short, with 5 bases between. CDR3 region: CASRSMNTEAFF. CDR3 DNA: TGTGCCAGCAGATCTATGAACACTGAAGCTTTCTTT. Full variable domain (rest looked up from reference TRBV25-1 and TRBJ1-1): EADIYQTPRYLVIGTGKKITLECSQTMGHDKMYWYQQDPGMELHLIHYSYGVNSTEKGDLSSESTVSRIRTEHFPLTLESARPSHTSQYLCASRSMNTEAFFGQGTRLTVV.

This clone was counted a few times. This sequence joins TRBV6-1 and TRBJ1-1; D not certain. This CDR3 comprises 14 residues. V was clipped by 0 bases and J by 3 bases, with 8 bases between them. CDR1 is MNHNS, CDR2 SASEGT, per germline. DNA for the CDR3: TGTGCCAGCAGTGAAGCGCTCCGACACACTGAAGCTTTCTTT. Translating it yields CASSEALRHTEAFF.